This T cell receptor (beta chain) was identified during a study of vaccination and CD4 T cells after COVID-19 (dated by TCRdb to about 2022). Broadly, across the study: Six males and four females were included in the convalescent cohort, with two Hispanic individuals, seven Caucasians, two Asians and one multiracial person represented. Participants got two doses of the Pfizer-BioNTech BNT162b2 vaccine (n=8) or two doses of the Moderna mRNA-1273 vaccine (n=2). Post-COVID blood samples from convalescent patients were collected a median of approximately 93 days after diagnosis, with a range of about 35 to 180 days. Post-vaccine blood samples were collected a median of about 72 days after the second vaccine dose, ranging from roughly 13 to 250 days. For stimulating the cultures, overlapping spike peptide pools were used, derived from SARS-CoV-2 as well as from the common cold coronaviruses HCoV-NL63, HCoV-OC43 and HCoV-229E. Control cultures used a CEFX viral epitope pool as positive control, an HIV-1 Nef peptide pool as negative control, or no peptide. In around 10 COVID-19 convalescent patients and several infection-naive healthy vaccine recipients, researchers compared the spike-specific CD4+ TCR repertoire from before mRNA vaccination with the repertoire from after. At the TCR clonotype level, an earlier paper using these donors assessed memory CD4+ T cell crossreactivity between SARS-CoV-2 and common cold coronavirus spike proteins. Summary of the overall study and its limitations: Among convalescent patients, a median about 86% of the SARS-CoV-2-reactive clones seen after vaccination appeared only after vaccination, which suggests priming specific to the vaccine. An increase in the median number of SARS-CoV-2-reactive clonotypes from 20 to 25 after infection to 38 after vaccination was observed, but the change was not found to be significant. The study included relatively few convalescent patients and did not analyze early timepoints after natural infection. Of the vaccine-specific clones found in convalescent patients, nearly all (304 of 307) were mono-reactive for SARS-CoV-2 spike instead of being cross-reactive with common cold coronaviruses.

V is cut by 4 bases and J by 2 bases, and the space between the germline ends is 11 bases. The germline V gene (reference sequence) sets CDR1 to LNHNV and CDR2 to YYDKDF. The CDR3 sequence holds 14 residues, the cysteine and phenylalanine included. Of the read, only the CDR3 DNA is kept; its 42 bases are in frame from base 1. Receptors were amplified or captured by PCR. DNA from cultured CD4+ T cells was subjected to TCR sequencing with the Oncomine TCR Beta short-read assay at the Johns Hopkins FTIC core. The QIAamp micro DNA kit was used to extract genomic DNA from the cultured CD4+ T cells. Oncomine TCR Beta libraries made from cultured CD4+ T cells were pooled using unique dual indexes and sequenced on an Illumina iSeq 100. In the paper's pipeline: Non-productive sequences were removed, and CDR3s not starting with C, not ending with F or W, or shorter than 7 amino acids were discarded. The MANAFEST web application identified antigen-specific clonotypes by comparing peptide-stimulated wells against reference wells and other culture wells. Positive clones required FDR below 0.05, an odds ratio above 5, and productive frequency above 0.1% in at least two of three replicate wells. Clonotypes that were significantly expanded in both SARS-CoV-2 spike wells and at least one common cold coronavirus spike condition were defined as cross-reactive. Using R version 3.6.1, CDR3 homology was evaluated through Levenshtein distances (stringdist) along with unrooted phylogenetic trees (ape). TCRdb passed the public sequencing reads through fastp at Q25 and MiXCR, retaining productive beta sequences. Every entry covers one CDR3 protein and lists the most common genes and DNA from its rows. The V and J calls, along with clone size, are taken from TCRdb and not from the paper's own processing. Present in this sample are thousands of distinct CDR3 sequences, 55% of which were seen just once. The ten largest make up 25% of the sample.

Read against the paper, the sample's treatment or condition label means: approximately nine-day PBMC culture with coronavirus spike peptide pools or control peptides (ViraFEST assay). CD4+ T cells from unexposed donors were collected before the COVID-19 pandemic (2011-2018). The study used the ViraFEST assay, which expanded antigen-specific T cells with peptide pools and then identified expanded clonotypes by TCR sequencing. Each well held two million PBMCs cultured with roughly 10 ug/ml peptide pools in IMDM containing about 5% human AB serum and 7.5 to 10 IU/ml IL-2. On days 3 and 7, half of the culture medium was replaced with fresh IL-2-containing medium. After around 10 days of culture, CD4+ T cells were isolated by negative selection with the EasySep CD4+ T cell isolation kit. As cell number allowed, CD4+ T cells from unexposed donors were tested for reactivity to SARS-CoV-2 S and N and to four common cold coronavirus spike pools. Ficoll-Paque Plus gradient centrifugation was used to isolate PBMCs from whole blood, and the isolated PBMCs were then either used fresh or cryopreserved at -140C. In general, triplicate wells were set up for every culture condition. The leukapheresis product used for the unexposed donors was purchased from a commercial source.

This clonotype was observed a few times. The antigen it recognizes is unknown. No base quality information exists; no much larger clone differs at one position. Sequenced: CD4+ T cells from blood, cultured in vitro. The chain couples TRBV15 to TRBJ2-5; the D call could be TRBD1 or TRBD2, with each sharing 5 bases. The receptor's source is a human donor in good health. CDR3 loop: CATSKTWGQETQYF. The DNA is as follows: TGTGCCACCAGCAAGACGTGGGGGCAAGAGACCCAGTACTTC.